This TCR beta chain was found in a study of blood T cell repertoires in COVID-19 (dated by TCRdb to 2018 to 2020). Background on the whole study: Samples from collaborators originated in the United States, Italy and Spain and spanned both the acute and convalescent phases of COVID-19. The sample metadata nearly always contained a de-identified subject ID, COVID-19 status, age in years and sex. The prospective study material was composed of cDNA or gDNA derived from T cells, B-cell-depleted T cells, or PBMCs. The dataset comprised deeply sampled blood TCRbeta repertoires from subjects exposed to, actively infected with, or recovered from COVID-19. The repertoires were released in a freely available public database intended as a resource for research on the immune response to SARS-CoV-2. HLA class I and class II types, where available, came from metadata supplied by the sample provider rather than from assay-based typing. The samples were drawn from the first 160 participants of the ongoing ImmuneRACE study and from 1,254 subjects provided by 6 global collaborators.

Enrolling through a virtual design, the prospective study's participants ranged in age from about 18 to 89 years and lived across some 22 United States geographic areas. In the prospective study, participants were assigned to cohorts based on the clinical history participants reported in a screening survey and a study questionnaire. For ImmuneRACE Cohort 3, a participant was defined as recovered based on two consecutive negative NP/OP PCR tests, clearance by a healthcare professional, or resolution of symptoms. Mobile phlebotomists in the prospective study collected whole blood, serum and a nasopharyngeal or oropharyngeal swab from every participant. Additional blood draws and questionnaires over an approximately 2-month period could optionally be provided by prospective study participants. Prospective study blood samples were shipped either frozen or at room temperature before DNA extraction.

The research as a whole found: The amount of clinical and demographic metadata varied by source and participant and was provided uncurated.

TCRbeta CDR3 regions were amplified from genomic DNA using the immunoSEQ Assay, a bias-controlled multiplex PCR. In the original analysis: The number of nucleated cells in each sample was estimated by amplification of reference gene primers within the assay. To quantify the absolute abundance of each unique TCRbeta CDR3 rearrangement, sequence reads were collapsed and filtered. For each sample, productive Simpson clonality was calculated as the square root of Simpson's diversity index over productive rearrangements. The table was pulled from immuneACCESS by TCRdb, which kept in-frame rearrangements only. Such tables lose some clones; where checked, under half of the loss comes from unresolved V genes, and the rest has no known cause. Clone size and V and J calls were adopted from that table, with D and trimming inferred from the DNA. In all, the sample holds 250,000 or so clones, and more than 85% of those were seen once. Of the sample, 8.8% falls within the top ten clones.

In the case of this clone: Its recognized antigen is unknown. No quality values exist for individual bases; no much larger clone is one base distant.

V is cut back by 7 bases and J by 6 bases, with 4 bases in the junction unmatched. The germline V gene (reference sequence) specifies LNHDA as CDR1 and SQIVND as CDR2. Its CDR3 holds 14 amino acids, cysteine through phenylalanine. Solely the CDR3 DNA is kept, with 42 bases framed from the first base. The TCR originated in a man in his forties who had recovered from COVID-19. The chain is made from TRBV19 and TRBJ2-3, with 13 central nucleotides matching TRBD2. Sequencing input: PBMCs or T cells enriched from blood (not recorded which). Here the CDR3 is given as CASTGTSGTDTQYF. The nucleotide sequence is TGTGCCAGTACAGGGACTAGCGGGACCGATACGCAGTATTTT.